This is a list of T cell receptor beta chains from one sample in a study of CD8+ T cells in alopecia areata. Clones were sequenced by immunoSEQ multiplex PCR, and TCRdb holds only the in-frame ones, with some missing. The sample carries roughly 120,000 clones, about three fifths recorded once. The material sequenced was CD8+ T cells sorted from blood, taken at week 4, from a patient treated with tofacitinib. All receptors derive from a human donor with alopecia areata. CDR3s include the opening cysteine and the closing phenylalanine or tryptophan. The D gene is left open where the match is weak. Clone size is not always given. Where it is, it says once, few, many or a class for expanded clones.

j_call,clone_size,d_call,v_call,cdr3_aa,cdr3_nt
TRBJ2-6,NA,NA,TRBV7-9,CASSLNVQTGANVLTF,TGTGCCAGCAGCTTAAATGTACAGACAGGGGCCAACGTCCTGACTTTC
TRBJ2-7,few,NA,TRBV29-1,CSVEPGGYEQYF,TGCAGCGTTGAGCCCGGGGGTTACGAGCAGTACTTC
TRBJ2-7,NA,NA,TRBV27,CASSPTLDEQYF,TGTGCCAGCAGTCCCACGCTGGACGAGCAGTACTTC
TRBJ1-5,NA,NA,TRBV6-6,CASSAGPGTQPQHF,TGTGCCAGCAGTGCCGGCCCGGGAACTCAGCCCCAGCATTTT
TRBJ2-1,NA,TRBD2,TRBV29-1,CSARGLAGLNEQFF,TGCAGCGCCAGGGGACTAGCGGGGCTCAATGAGCAGTTCTTC
TRBJ1-1,NA,TRBD1,TRBV29-1,CSVDPQGVGSEAFF,TGCAGCGTTGACCCACAGGGGGTCGGCTCTGAAGCTTTCTTT
TRBJ1-1,NA,TRBD1,TRBV7-6,CASSPGTVNTEAFF,TGTGCCAGCAGCCCAGGGACAGTTAACACTGAAGCTTTCTTT
TRBJ1-5,NA,NA,TRBV4-1,CASSQEGVEYGNQPQHF,TGCGCCAGCAGCCAAGAGGGGGTAGAGTATGGCAATCAGCCCCAGCATTTT
TRBJ2-5,NA,NA,TRBV7-2,CASSRSSQGGETQYF,TGTGCCAGCAGCCGATCCTCCCAGGGTGGTGAGACCCAGTACTTC
TRBJ1-1,few,TRBD1,TRBV30,CAWNRGDTEAFF,TGTGCCTGGAACAGGGGAGACACTGAAGCTTTCTTT
TRBJ2-3,NA,NA,TRBV7-9,CASSLLAFRDTQYF,TGTGCCAGCAGCCTCCTAGCGTTTAGAGATACGCAGTATTTT
TRBJ2-5,NA,NA,TRBV29-1,CSVVQGRADFQETQYF,TGCAGCGTTGTTCAGGGCAGGGCCGACTTCCAAGAGACCCAGTACTTC
TRBJ1-1,few,NA,TRBV29-1,CSVETGPTEAFF,TGCAGCGTTGAAACAGGCCCGACTGAAGCTTTCTTT
TRBJ2-7,NA,NA,TRBV4-2,CASSQDSSTYEQYF,TGTGCCAGCAGCCAGGACTCATCAACCTACGAGCAGTACTTC
TRBJ2-7,NA,NA,TRBV5-1,CASSLARRDEQYF,TGCGCCAGCAGCTTGGCGCGCCGGGACGAGCAGTACTTC
TRBJ2-5,NA,NA,TRBV11-2,CASSLGGGRLETQYF,TGTGCCAGCAGCTTAGGTGGGGGGCGGCTAGAGACCCAGTACTTC
TRBJ2-5,NA,NA,TRBV14,CASSQEGETQYF,TGTGCCAGCAGCCAAGAGGGCGAGACCCAGTACTTC
TRBJ2-7,few,NA,TRBV29-1,CSVVVSEGAYEQYF,TGCAGCGTTGTTGTCTCCGAGGGGGCCTACGAGCAGTACTTC
TRBJ2-7,NA,NA,TRBV23-1,CASSQSQEDRTSYEQYF,TGCGCCAGCAGTCAATCTCAGGAAGACAGGACCTCCTACGAGCAGTACTTC
TRBJ2-5,NA,TRBD2,TRBV2,CASSEGGGEETQYF,TGTGCCAGCAGTGAAGGTGGGGGGGAAGAGACCCAGTACTTC
TRBJ2-1,few,NA,TRBV30,CAWIGSGNEQFF,TGTGCCTGGATCGGTAGTGGCAATGAGCAGTTCTTC
TRBJ1-1,few,TRBD1,TRBV29-1,CSVTGTANTEAFF,TGCAGCGTTACCGGGACAGCGAACACTGAAGCTTTCTTT
TRBJ2-7,NA,NA,TRBV4-1,CASSPGTIYEQYF,TGCGCCAGCAGCCCCGGGACAATATACGAGCAGTACTTC
TRBJ2-5,NA,TRBD1,TRBV6-5,CASTPTGSGGETQYF,TGTGCCAGCACCCCGACAGGGTCGGGTGGAGAGACCCAGTACTTC
TRBJ2-3,few,TRBD2,TRBV5-4,CASSGGMASGVPSTDTQYF,TGTGCCAGCAGCGGGGGGATGGCTAGCGGGGTCCCTAGCACAGATACGCAGTATTTT
TRBJ2-7,NA,NA,TRBV7-9,CASSPVGTYEQYF,TGTGCCAGCAGCCCAGTGGGAACCTACGAGCAGTACTTC
TRBJ2-7,NA,NA,TRBV30,CAWSTTYEQYF,TGTGCCTGGAGTACAACCTACGAGCAGTACTTC
TRBJ2-6,NA,TRBD1,TRBV29-1,CSVEGRTGQSSGANVLTF,TGCAGCGTTGAAGGGAGGACAGGGCAAAGCTCTGGGGCCAACGTCCTGACTTTC
TRBJ2-5,NA,TRBD1,TRBV13,CASSPGQGNQETQYF,TGTGCCAGCAGCCCCGGACAGGGGAACCAAGAGACCCAGTACTTC
TRBJ2-7,few,TRBD1,TRBV7-9,CASSEGQGAYEQYF,TGTGCCAGCAGCGAGGGACAGGGGGCGTACGAGCAGTACTTC
TRBJ2-7,NA,NA,TRBV4-3,CASSQDRASEQYF,TGCGCCAGCAGCCAAGATCGTGCTAGCGAGCAGTACTTC
TRBJ2-7,few,NA,TRBV4-1,CASSQNVYEQYF,TGCGCCAGCAGCCAAAACGTCTACGAGCAGTACTTC
TRBJ2-2,NA,NA,TRBV27,CASTDRGPTGELFF,TGTGCCAGCACCGATCGGGGACCCACCGGGGAGCTGTTTTTT
TRBJ2-6,NA,NA,TRBV29-1,CSVTGFAGANVLTF,TGCAGCGTTACAGGGTTCGCTGGGGCCAACGTCCTGACTTTC
TRBJ1-2,once,NA,TRBV7-9,CASSLDTNYGYTF,TGTGCCAGCTCACTAGACACTAACTATGGCTACACCTTC
TRBJ1-1,NA,TRBD1,TRBV4-1,CASSQEPGQGYTEAFF,TGCGCCAGCAGCCAAGAACCGGGACAGGGTTACACTGAAGCTTTCTTT
TRBJ2-6,NA,NA,TRBV28,CASSLSGQLYSGANVLTF,TGTGCCAGCAGTTTAAGCGGACAGCTCTACTCTGGGGCCAACGTCCTGACTTTC
TRBJ2-7,NA,NA,TRBV30,CAWTDSYEQYF,TGTGCCTGGACAGACTCCTACGAGCAGTACTTC
TRBJ2-5,few,NA,TRBV27,CASSSAMYQETQYF,TGTGCCAGCAGTTCAGCAATGTACCAAGAGACCCAGTACTTC
TRBJ1-2,NA,NA,TRBV28,CASSFLGGAAYGYTF,TGTGCCAGCAGTTTTCTCGGCGGGGCGGCCTATGGCTACACCTTC
TRBJ2-7,NA,NA,TRBV30,CAWRGITYEQYF,TGTGCCTGGAGAGGGATTACCTACGAGCAGTACTTC
TRBJ2-5,NA,NA,TRBV9,CASSATTGVWETQYF,TGTGCCAGCAGCGCCACTACGGGGGTATGGGAGACCCAGTACTTC
TRBJ2-3,few,NA,TRBV6-4,CASSAGDLGTDTQYF,TGTGCCAGCAGTGCGGGGGACCTTGGCACAGATACGCAGTATTTT
TRBJ2-1,NA,TRBD2,TRBV7-9,CASSGTSGRNEQFF,TGTGCCAGCAGTGGGACTAGCGGGAGGAATGAGCAGTTCTTC